Sequencing of this TCR beta chain was carried out in a study of blood T cell repertoires in COVID-19. Background on the study: Samples of COVID-19 (acute and convalescent) were obtained from the United States, Italy and Spain.

In the original workflow: Using reference gene primer amplification, nucleated cell counts were estimated. The table came from immunoSEQ multiplex PCR; TCRdb's copy has only in-frame clones and leaves some out. The V and J calls and clone size are taken from that table; D and trimming were inferred from the DNA. The data show some 290,000 clones, with more than 85% seen just once and about 4% held by the top ten. This clone was recorded once. All enrollees were roughly 18 to 95 years old and from fewer than 25 US areas. Germline V lookup: CDR1 MNHEY, CDR2 SMNVEV (reference sequence). The germline V and J ends were trimmed by 5 bases and 8 bases, with 24 bases remaining between them. The CDR3 consists of 16 residues.

What was sequenced was PBMCs or T cells enriched from blood (not recorded which). This TCR was recovered from a woman aged 25 to 39 who had been exposed to COVID-19. The rearrangement uses TRBV27 and TRBJ1-2; D call uncertain. The CDR3 is CASSKPWRSGLGGYTF. CDR3 DNA sequence: TGTGCCAGCAGTAAACCATGGAGGTCCGGCCTCGGAGGCTACACCTTC.